This TCR beta chain was captured in a study of T cells expressing NK-cell markers (dated by TCRdb to about 2020). Regarding the complete study: In sorted CD3+CD56+NKG2C+, CD3+CD56+NKG2C- and CD3+CD56-NKG2C+ T-cell subsets from roughly 8 donors, TCR beta-chain repertoires were profiled. Of the eight sequenced donors, seven were found to be HCMV-seropositive and one was found to be HCMV-seronegative. The study sequenced eight donors, all healthy volunteers chosen at random: three men and five women. Sequencing of the libraries produced 2 x 150 bp reads on Illumina HiSeq 2000/2500, MiSeq or NextSeq. Study-level results and caveats: Whether the expanded NKG2C-expressing T cell clones were specific for HCMV antigens remained unclear. For five or six donors, the dominant CD3+CD56+NKG2C+ clonotypes were among the top 10 CD8+ clonotypes and accounted for roughly 1.0-8% of CD8+ T cells. Those dominant clonotypes were again the most abundant among CD3+CD56-NKG2C+ cells in four donors, at 28.3-60.1%.

Note on this clonotype: Its target antigen remains unknown.

HCMV-specific IgG was detected in serum with a commercial ELISA kit to determine HCMV serostatus. Ficoll density gradient centrifugation was used to isolate peripheral blood mononuclear cells from blood. There are 13 amino acids in the CDR3, from cysteine to phenylalanine inclusive. The DNA sequence is not available. CDR1 and CDR2 are read off the germline V gene as SQVTM and ANQGSEA. Sequencing was carried out with an Illumina HiSeq 2000. TCR beta cDNA libraries were made by 5'RACE template switching that added a universal primer site and unique molecular identifiers. Priming for cDNA synthesis came from the TCR beta constant segment, and two successive PCR amplification steps followed. Regarding the original processing steps: MIGEC handled demultiplexing of the reads and grouping by UMI, while MiTCR was used to assemble and quantify clonotypes. To exclude erroneous sequences, any TCR cDNA sequence not supported by at least two reads was discarded. The tcR package was used for downstream repertoire analysis, and clonotypes were matched across fractions by CDR3 nucleotide sequence plus V segment. VDJmatch was used to annotate antigen specificity against VDJdb, with one amino acid substitution in CDR3 permitted. TCRdb reanalyzed the reads, keeping one entry per CDR3 protein sequence and omitting DNA. Here the V and J calls rest on TCRdb's processing, not on the authors' analysis. The sample has some 280,000 distinct CDR3 sequences on record. Roughly 0.4% of the sample rests with the top ten.

This TCR was recovered from a man between 18 and 35 years old in good health. Donor details come from another sample of the same person, matched by shared clones. The V and J genes are TRBV29-1 and TRBJ2-2. Sequencing was done on a sample of blood T cells: a sorted CD56 or NKG2C T cell subset, CD4+ or CD8+ T cells, or bulk PBMC T cells (not recorded which). CDR3 region: CSVGNRLSGELFF.